This TCR beta chain originates from a study of OX40 agonist ivuxolimab in advanced cancers. Study-wide background: Age averaged about 60 years (range roughly 23 to 90), and 82.7% were male. Three patients had partial responses: one hepatocellular carcinoma, two cutaneous melanoma. Study-wide points: Among T cells, CD8+ cells averaged more expanded clones than CD4+ cells.

Using immunoSEQ multiplex PCR, the repertoire was profiled, and TCRdb retains in-frame clones only, with some absent. The sample holds around 51,000 clones, around 77% seen once. About this clone: Its specificity is not known.

CDR3 length equals 13 residues. V lost 6 bases to trimming and J lost 2 bases, with 11 bases between them. Per germline, CDR1 SGHRS and CDR2 YFSETQ. The chain combines TRBV5-1 with TRBJ1-1; the D gene is possibly TRBD1 (6 bases). This receptor was taken from an adult with an advanced solid tumor such as melanoma, head and neck, liver or kidney cancer. The specimen comprised CD4+ or CD8+ T cells sorted from blood, sampled in a trial of the OX40 agonist ivuxolimab. CDR3 loop: CASTLQGNTEAFF. CDR3 DNA sequence: TGCGCCAGCACCTTACAGGGAAACACTGAAGCTTTCTTT.